Included here is one T cell receptor (beta chain) sequence, with context. What it binds is not known. The data stem from a study of response to subunit inactivated influenza vaccine. General study findings and limits: Only a handful of new T cells, the authors suggested, are recruited with each seasonal influenza vaccination.

TCRdb reprocessed the RT-PCR reads with MiXCR, giving one entry per CDR3 protein. This table has approximately 200,000 distinct CDR3 sequences, around 15% appearing once. The ends were cut back, 0 bases at V and 5 bases at J, with 13 bases in the middle. The CDR3 spans 15 residues. Germline CDR1 is ENHRY and CDR2 is SYGVKD. The rearrangement uses TRBV10-3 and TRBJ2-5; tentative D call: TRBD1 (5 bases). The source was CD8+ T cells sorted from PBMCs, collected about 5 days after vaccination. This clonotype originated in a man in his forties or fifties who received an inactivated influenza vaccine. DNA of the CDR3: TGTGCCATCAGTGAGTCTCGACAGCCCCATGAGACCCAGTACTTC. Translation gives CAISESRQPHETQYF.